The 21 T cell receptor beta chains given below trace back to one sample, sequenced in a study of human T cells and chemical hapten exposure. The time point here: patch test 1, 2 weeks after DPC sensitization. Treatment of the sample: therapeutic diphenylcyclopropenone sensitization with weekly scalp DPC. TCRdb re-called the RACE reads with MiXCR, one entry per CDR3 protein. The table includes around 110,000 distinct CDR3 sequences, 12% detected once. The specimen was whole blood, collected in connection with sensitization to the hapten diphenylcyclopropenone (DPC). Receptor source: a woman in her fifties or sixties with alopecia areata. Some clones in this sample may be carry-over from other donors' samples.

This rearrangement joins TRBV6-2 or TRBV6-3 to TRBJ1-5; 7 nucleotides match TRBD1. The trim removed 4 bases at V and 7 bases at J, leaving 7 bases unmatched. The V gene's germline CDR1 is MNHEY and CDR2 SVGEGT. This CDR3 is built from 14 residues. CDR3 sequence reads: CASSFVGGAQPQHF. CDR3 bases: TGTGCCAGCAGTTTCGTAGGGGGCGCGCAGCCCCAGCATTTT.

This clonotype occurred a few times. As DNA, the CDR3 is TGCAGCGTTCTGGACAGGGGAAGGGGGAACACTGAAGCTTTCTTT. Residues: CSVLDRGRGNTEAFF. The V and J genes are TRBV29-1 and TRBJ1-1; 9 bases match TRBD1. The CDR3 has 15 residues. V was pared by 5 bases and J by 1 base, with 8 bases of the junction left unmatched. Germline CDR1 reads SQVTM; CDR2 reads ANQGSEA.

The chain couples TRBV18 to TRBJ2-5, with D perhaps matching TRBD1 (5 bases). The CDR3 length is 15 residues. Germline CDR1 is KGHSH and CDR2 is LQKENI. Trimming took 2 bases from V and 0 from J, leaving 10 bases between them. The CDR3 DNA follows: TGTGCCAGCTCACCAGTTCAGGGTTACCAAGAGACCCAGTACTTC. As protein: CASSPVQGYQETQYF.

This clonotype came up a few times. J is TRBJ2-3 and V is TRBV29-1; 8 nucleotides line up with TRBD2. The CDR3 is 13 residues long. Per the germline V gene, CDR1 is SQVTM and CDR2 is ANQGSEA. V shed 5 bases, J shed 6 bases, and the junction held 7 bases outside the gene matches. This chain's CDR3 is CSVRRREGDTQYF. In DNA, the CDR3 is TGCAGCGTTCGCCGCCGGGAGGGGGATACGCAGTATTTT.

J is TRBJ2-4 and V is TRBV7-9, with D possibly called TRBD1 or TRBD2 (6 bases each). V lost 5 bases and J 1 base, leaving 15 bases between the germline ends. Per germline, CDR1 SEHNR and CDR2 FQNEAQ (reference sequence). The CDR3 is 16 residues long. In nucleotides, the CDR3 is TGTGCCAGCAGCCCAGAGGGGGGAATCGCCAAAAACATTCAGTACTTC. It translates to CASSPEGGIAKNIQYF. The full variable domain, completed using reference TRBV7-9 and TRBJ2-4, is DTGVSQNPRHKITKRGQNVTFRCDPISEHNRLYWYRQTLGQGPEFLTYFQNEAQLEKSRLLSDRFSAERPKGSFSTLEIQRTEQGDSAMYLCASSPEGGIAKNIQYFGAGTRLSVL.

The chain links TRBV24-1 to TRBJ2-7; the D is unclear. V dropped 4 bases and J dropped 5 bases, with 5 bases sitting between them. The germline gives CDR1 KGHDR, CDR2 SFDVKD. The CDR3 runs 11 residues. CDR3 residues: CATSDLDEQYF. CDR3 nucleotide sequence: TGTGCCACCAGTGACCTCGACGAGCAGTACTTC.

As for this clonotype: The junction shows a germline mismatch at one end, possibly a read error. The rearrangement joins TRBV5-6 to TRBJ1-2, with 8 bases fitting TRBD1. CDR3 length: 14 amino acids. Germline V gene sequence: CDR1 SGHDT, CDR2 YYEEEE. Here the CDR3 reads CVSSLDREIYGYTF. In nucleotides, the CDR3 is TGTGTCAGCAGCTTGGACAGGGAGATCTATGGCTACACCTTC.

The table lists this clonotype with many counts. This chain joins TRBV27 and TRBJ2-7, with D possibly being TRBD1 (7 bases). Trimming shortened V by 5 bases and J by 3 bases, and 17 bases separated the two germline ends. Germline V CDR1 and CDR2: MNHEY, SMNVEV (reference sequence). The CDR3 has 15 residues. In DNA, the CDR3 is TGTGCCAGCAGTCCCGACAGGGAGGTTCACTACGAGCAGTACTTC. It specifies CASSPDREVHYEQYF.

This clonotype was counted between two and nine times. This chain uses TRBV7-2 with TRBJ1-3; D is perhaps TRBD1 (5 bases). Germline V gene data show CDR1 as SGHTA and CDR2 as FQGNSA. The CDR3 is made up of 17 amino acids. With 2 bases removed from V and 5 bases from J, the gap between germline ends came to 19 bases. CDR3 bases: TGTGCCAGCAGCTTATCTCGACAGTGGGGTTTACGAAACACCATATATTTT. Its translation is CASSLSRQWGLRNTIYF. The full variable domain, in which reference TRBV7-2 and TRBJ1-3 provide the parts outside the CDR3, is GAGVSQSPSNKVTEKGKDVELRCDPISGHTALYWYRQSLGQGLEFLIYFQGNSAPDKSGLPSDRFSAERTGGSVSTLTIQRTQQEDSAVYLCASSLSRQWGLRNTIYFGEGSWLTVV.

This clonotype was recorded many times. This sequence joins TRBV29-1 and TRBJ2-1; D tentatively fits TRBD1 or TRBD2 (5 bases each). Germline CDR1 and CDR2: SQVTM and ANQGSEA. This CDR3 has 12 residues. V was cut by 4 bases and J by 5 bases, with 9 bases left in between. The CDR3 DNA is TGCAGCGTTGCCGGGGCCCACAATGAGCAGTTCTTC. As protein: CSVAGAHNEQFF.

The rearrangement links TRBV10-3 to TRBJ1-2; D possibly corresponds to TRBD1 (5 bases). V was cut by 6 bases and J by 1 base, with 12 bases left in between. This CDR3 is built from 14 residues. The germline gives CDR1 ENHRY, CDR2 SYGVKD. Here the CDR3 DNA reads TGTGCCATCAGAAGTGGGGGGAATAACTATGGCTACACCTTC. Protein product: CAIRSGGNNYGYTF.

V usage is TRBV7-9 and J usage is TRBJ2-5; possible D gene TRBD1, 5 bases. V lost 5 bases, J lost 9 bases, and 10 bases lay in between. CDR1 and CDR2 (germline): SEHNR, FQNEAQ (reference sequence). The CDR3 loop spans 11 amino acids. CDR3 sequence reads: CASSLQQAQYF. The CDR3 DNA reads TGTGCCAGCAGCCTGCAACAGGCCCAGTACTTC. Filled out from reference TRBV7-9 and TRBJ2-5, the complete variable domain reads DTGVSQNPRHKITKRGQNVTFRCDPISEHNRLYWYRQTLGQGPEFLTYFQNEAQLEKSRLLSDRFSAERPKGSFSTLEIQRTEQGDSAMYLCASSLQQAQYFGPGTRLLVL.

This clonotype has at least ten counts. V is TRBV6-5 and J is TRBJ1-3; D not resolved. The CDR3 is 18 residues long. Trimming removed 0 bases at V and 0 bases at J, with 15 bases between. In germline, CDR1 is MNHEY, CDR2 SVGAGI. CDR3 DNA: TGTGCCAGCAGTTACTCGAAATTTCTGTGGACCTCTGGAAACACCATATATTTT. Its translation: CASSYSKFLWTSGNTIYF.

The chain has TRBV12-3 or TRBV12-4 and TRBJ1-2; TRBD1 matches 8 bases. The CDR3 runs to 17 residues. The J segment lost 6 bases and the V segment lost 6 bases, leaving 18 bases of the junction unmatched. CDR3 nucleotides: TGTGCCAGCAGCTTTATATTAATGAACAGGGGGACGAATGGCTACACCTTC. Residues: CASSFILMNRGTNGYTF.

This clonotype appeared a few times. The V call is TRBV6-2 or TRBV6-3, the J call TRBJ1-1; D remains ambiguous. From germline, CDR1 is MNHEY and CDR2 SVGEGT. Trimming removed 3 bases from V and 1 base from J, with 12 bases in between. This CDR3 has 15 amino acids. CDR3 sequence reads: CASSYKDLKNTEAFF. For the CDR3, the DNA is TGTGCCAGCAGTTATAAGGACCTTAAGAACACTGAAGCTTTCTTT.

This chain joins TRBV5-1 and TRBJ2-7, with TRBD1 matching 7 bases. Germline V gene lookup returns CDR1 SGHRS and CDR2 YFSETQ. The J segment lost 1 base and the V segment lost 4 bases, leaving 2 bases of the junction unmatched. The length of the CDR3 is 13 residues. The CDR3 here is CASSMDRSYEQYF. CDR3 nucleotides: TGCGCCAGCAGCATGGACAGGTCCTACGAGCAGTACTTC.

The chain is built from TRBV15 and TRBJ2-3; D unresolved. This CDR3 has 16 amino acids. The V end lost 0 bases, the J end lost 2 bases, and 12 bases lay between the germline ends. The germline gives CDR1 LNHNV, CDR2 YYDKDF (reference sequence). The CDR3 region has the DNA TGTGCCACCAGCAGAGATTTCGATACCCCCACAGATACGCAGTATTTT. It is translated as CATSRDFDTPTDTQYF.

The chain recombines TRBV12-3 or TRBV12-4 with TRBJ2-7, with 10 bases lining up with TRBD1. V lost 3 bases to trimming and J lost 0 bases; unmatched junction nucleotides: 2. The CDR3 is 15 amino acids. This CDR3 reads CASSFRTGGSYEQYF. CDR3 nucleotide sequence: TGTGCCAGCAGTTTTAGGACAGGGGGCTCCTACGAGCAGTACTTC.

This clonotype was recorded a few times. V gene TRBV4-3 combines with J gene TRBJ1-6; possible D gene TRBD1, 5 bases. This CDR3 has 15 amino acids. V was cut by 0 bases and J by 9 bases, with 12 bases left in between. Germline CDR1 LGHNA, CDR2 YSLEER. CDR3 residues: CASSQDWGRGSPLHF. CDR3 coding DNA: TGCGCCAGCAGCCAAGATTGGGGACGTGGTTCACCCCTCCACTTT.

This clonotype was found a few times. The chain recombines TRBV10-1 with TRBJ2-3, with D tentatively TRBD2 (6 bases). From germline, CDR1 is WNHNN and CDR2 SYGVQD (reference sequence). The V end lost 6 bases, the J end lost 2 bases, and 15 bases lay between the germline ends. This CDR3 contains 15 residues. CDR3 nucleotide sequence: TGCGCCAGCAGCGACCCCGGAGGGGCCACAGATACGCAGTATTTT. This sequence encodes CASSDPGGATDTQYF.

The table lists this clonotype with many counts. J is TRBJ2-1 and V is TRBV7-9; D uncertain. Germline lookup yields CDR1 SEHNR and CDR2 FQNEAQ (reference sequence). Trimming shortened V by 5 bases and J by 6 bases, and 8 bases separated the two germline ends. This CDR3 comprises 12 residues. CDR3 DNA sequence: TGTGCCAGCAGCCTACCCCCCAATGAGCAGTTCTTC. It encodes CASSLPPNEQFF.